This T cell receptor beta chain was sequenced during a study of blood T cell repertoires in COVID-19. Only in-frame clones appear in the TCRdb table, and some are missing; sequencing was by immunoSEQ multiplex PCR. The table records over 400,000 clones, 70% to 90% of them present only once. In this sample, this clone turned up a few times. Deletions cut 2 bases from V and 0 bases from J, with 20 bases between. The CDR3 is made up of 18 amino acids. From germline, CDR1 is GTSNPN and CDR2 SVGIG (reference sequence). The rearrangement joins TRBV30 to TRBJ1-3, with TRBD1 as a possible D gene (6 bases). The source of this sequence is a woman aged 55 to 70 who had recovered from COVID-19. The sample consisted of PBMCs or T cells enriched from blood (not recorded which). DNA of the CDR3: TGTGCCTGGAGTCCACGGCCCTTGGACAGCCACTCTGGAAACACCATATATTTT. It is translated as CAWSPRPLDSHSGNTIYF.